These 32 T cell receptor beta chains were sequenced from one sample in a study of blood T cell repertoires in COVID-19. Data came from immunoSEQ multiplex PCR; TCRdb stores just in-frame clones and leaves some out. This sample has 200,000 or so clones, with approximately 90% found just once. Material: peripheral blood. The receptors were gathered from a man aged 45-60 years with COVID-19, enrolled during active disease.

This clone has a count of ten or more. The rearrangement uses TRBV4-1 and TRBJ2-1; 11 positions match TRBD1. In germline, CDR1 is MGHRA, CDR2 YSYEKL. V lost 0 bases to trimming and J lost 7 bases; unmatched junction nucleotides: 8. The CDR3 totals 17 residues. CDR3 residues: CASSQDPRDRGANEQFF. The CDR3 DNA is TGCGCCAGCAGCCAAGATCCCCGGGACAGGGGGGCGAATGAGCAGTTCTTC.

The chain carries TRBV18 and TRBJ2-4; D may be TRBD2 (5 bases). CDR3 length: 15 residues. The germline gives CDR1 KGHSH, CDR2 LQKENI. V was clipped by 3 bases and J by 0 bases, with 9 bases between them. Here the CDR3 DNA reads TGTGCCAGCTCACCTCCCGGGGAAGCCAAAAACATTCAGTACTTC. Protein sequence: CASSPPGEAKNIQYF.

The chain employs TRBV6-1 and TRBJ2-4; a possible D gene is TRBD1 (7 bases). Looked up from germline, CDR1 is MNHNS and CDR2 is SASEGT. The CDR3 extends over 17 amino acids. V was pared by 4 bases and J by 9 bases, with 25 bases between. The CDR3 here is CASSAAGGPRQEGIQYF. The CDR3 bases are TGTGCCAGCAGTGCCGCAGGGGGGCCCCGGCAGGAGGGCATTCAGTACTTC.

CDR3 loop: CASSYSLGASTDTQYF. CDR3 bases: TGTGCCAGCAGTTACTCTTTGGGGGCCAGCACAGATACGCAGTATTTT. The J gene is TRBJ2-3, the V gene TRBV6-6; D possibly corresponds to TRBD1 (6 bases). Germline V lookup: CDR1 MNHNY, CDR2 SVGAGI (reference sequence). Trimming took 0 bases from V and 0 from J, leaving 10 bases between them. This CDR3 contains 16 residues.

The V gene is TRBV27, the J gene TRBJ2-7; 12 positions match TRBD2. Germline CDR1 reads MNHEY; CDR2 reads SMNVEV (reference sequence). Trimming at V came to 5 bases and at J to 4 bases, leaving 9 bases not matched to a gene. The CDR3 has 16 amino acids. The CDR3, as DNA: TGTGCCAGCAGTCTCCGACTAGCGGGAGACCTTTACGAGCAGTACTTC. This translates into CASSLRLAGDLYEQYF.

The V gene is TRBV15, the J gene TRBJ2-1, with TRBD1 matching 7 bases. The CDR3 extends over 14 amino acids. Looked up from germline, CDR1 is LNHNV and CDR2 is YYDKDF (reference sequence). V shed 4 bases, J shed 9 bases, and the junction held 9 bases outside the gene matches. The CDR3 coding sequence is TGTGCCACCAGCAAGGGACAGTCGCTCGGTGAGCAGTTCTTC. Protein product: CATSKGQSLGEQFF.

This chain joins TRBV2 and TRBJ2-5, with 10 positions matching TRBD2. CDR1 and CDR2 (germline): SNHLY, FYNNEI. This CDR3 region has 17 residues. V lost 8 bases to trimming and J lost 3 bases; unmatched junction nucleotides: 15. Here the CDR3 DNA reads TGTGCCAGCGGGACAGGCGGGCTAGCGGGAGTGGAAGAGACCCAGTACTTC. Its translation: CASGTGGLAGVEETQYF.

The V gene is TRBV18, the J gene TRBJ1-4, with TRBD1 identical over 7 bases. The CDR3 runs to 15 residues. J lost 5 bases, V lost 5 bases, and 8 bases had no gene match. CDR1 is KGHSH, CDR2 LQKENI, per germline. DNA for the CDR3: TGTGCCAGCTCAATACGAGACAGGGAAAATGAAAAACTGTTTTTT. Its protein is CASSIRDRENEKLFF.

The CDR3, as DNA: TGTGCCACCAGTGATCCGACAGGGGGCGTTGACACCGGGGAGCTGTTTTTT. Its protein is CATSDPTGGVDTGELFF. The J gene is TRBJ2-2, the V gene TRBV24-1; 10 nucleotides align to TRBD1. Germline V CDR1 and CDR2: KGHDR, SFDVKD. CDR3 size: 17 residues. J was trimmed by 3 bases and V by 3 bases; bases with no gene match: 6.

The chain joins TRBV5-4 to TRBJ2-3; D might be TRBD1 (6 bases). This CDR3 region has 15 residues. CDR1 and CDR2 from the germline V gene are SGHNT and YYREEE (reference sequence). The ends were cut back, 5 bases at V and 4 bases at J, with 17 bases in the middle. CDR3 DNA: TGTGCCAGCAGTAACAGGGATTTGGACGCAGATACGCAGTATTTT. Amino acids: CASSNRDLDADTQYF.

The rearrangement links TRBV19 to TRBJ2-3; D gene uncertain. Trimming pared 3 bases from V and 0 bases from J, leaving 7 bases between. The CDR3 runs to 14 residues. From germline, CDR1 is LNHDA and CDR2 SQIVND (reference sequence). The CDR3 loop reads CASSIPQSTDTQYF. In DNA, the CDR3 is TGTGCCAGTAGTATCCCCCAAAGCACAGATACGCAGTATTTT.

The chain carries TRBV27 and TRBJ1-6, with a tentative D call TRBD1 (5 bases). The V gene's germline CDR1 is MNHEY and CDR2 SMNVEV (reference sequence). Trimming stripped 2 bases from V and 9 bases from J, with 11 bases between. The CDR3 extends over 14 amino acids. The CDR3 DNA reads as TGTGCCAGCAGTTTAGCAGGGTTAGGTTCACCCCTCCACTTT. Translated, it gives CASSLAGLGSPLHF.

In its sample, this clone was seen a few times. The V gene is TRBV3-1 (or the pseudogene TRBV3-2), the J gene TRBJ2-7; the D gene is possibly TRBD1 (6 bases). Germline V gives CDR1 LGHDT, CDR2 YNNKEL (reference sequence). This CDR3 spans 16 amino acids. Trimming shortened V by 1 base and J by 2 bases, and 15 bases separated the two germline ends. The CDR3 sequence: CASSQVGQGYAYEQYF. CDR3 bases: TGTGCCAGCAGCCAAGTAGGGCAGGGGTACGCCTACGAGCAGTACTTC.

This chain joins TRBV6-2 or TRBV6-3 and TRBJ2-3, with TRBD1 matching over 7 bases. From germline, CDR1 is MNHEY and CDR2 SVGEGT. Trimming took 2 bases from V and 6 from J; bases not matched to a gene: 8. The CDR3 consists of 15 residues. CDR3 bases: TGTGCCAGCAGTTACAGGAGACAGGGTGGGGATACGCAGTATTTT. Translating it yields CASSYRRQGGDTQYF.

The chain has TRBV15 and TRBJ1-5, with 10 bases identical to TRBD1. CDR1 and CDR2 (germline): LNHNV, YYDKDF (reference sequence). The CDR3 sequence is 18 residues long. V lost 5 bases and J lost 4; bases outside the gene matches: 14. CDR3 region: CATSGRKYRDRGNQPQHF. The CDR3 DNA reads TGTGCCACCAGCGGACGAAAATACCGGGACAGGGGTAATCAGCCCCAGCATTTT.

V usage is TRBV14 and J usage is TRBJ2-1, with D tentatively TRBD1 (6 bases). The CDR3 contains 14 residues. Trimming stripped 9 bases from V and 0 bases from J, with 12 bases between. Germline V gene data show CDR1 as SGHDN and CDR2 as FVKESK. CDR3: CASADRSSYNEQFF. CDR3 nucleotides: TGTGCCAGTGCCGACAGGAGCTCCTACAATGAGCAGTTCTTC.

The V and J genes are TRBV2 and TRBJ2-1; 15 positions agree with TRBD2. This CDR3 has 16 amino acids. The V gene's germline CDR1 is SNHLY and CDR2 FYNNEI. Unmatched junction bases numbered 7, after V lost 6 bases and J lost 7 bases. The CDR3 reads CASSPAGTSGGNEQFF. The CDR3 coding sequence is TGTGCCAGCAGCCCGGCCGGGACTAGCGGGGGGAATGAGCAGTTCTTC.

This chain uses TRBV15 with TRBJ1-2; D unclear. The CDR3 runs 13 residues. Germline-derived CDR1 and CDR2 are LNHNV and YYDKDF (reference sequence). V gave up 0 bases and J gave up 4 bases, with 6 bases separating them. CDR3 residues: CATSREEIYGYTF. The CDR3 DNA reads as TGTGCCACCAGCAGAGAAGAGATCTATGGCTACACCTTC. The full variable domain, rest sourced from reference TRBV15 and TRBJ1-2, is DAMVIQNPRYQVTQFGKPVTLSCSQTLNHNVMYWYQQKSSQAPKLLFHYYDKDFNNEADTPDNFQSRRPNTSFCFLDIRSPGLGDTAMYLCATSREEIYGYTFGSGTRLTVV.

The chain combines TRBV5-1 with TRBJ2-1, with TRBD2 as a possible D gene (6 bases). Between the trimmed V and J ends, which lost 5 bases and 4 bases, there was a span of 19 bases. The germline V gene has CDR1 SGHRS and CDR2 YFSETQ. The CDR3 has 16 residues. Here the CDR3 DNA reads TGCGCCAGCAGTGCGGGTAGGAGGGGAGGTTACAATGAGCAGTTCTTC. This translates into CASSAGRRGGYNEQFF.

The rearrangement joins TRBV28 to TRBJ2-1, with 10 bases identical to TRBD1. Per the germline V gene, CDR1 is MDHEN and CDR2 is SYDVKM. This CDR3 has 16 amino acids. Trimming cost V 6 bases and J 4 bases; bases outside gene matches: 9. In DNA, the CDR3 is TGTGCCAGCAGCAGACCCCCGGGACAGGGGTACAATGAGCAGTTCTTC. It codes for CASSRPPGQGYNEQFF.

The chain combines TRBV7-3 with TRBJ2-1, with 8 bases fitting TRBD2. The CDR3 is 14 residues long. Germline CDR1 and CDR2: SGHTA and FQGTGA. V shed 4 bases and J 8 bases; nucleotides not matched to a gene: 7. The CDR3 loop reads CASSSGGGPYEQFF. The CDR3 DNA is TGTGCCAGCAGCTCCGGGGGGGGGCCATATGAGCAGTTCTTC.

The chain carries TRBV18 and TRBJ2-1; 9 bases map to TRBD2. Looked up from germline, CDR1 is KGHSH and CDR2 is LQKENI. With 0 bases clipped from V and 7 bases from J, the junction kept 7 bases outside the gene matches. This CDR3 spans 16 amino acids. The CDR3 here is CASSPPPGLAGNEQFF. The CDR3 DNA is TGTGCCAGCTCACCACCACCGGGACTAGCCGGGAATGAGCAGTTCTTC. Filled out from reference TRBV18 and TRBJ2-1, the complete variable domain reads NAGVMQNPRHLVRRRGQEARLRCSPMKGHSHVYWYRQLPEEGLKFMVYLQKENIIDESGMPKERFSAEFPKEGPSILRIQQVVRGDSAAYFCASSPPPGLAGNEQFFGPGTRLTVL.

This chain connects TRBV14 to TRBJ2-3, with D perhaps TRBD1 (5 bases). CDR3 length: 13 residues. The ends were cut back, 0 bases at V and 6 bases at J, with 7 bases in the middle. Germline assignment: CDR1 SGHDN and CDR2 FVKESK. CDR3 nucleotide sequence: TGTGCCAGCAGCCAAGAGGGGCCGGATACGCAGTATTTT. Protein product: CASSQEGPDTQYF.

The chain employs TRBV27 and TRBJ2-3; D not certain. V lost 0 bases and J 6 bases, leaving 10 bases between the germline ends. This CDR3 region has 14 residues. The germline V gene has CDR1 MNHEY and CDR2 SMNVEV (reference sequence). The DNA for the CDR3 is TGTGCCAGCAGTTTATCCCCCCACACCGATACGCAGTATTTT. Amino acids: CASSLSPHTDTQYF.

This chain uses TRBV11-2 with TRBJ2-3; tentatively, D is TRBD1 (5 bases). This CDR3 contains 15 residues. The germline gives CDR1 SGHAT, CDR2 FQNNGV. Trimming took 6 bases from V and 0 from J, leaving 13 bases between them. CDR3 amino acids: CASRPQGSSTDTQYF. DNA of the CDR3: TGTGCCAGCAGGCCTCAGGGCTCCAGCACAGATACGCAGTATTTT.

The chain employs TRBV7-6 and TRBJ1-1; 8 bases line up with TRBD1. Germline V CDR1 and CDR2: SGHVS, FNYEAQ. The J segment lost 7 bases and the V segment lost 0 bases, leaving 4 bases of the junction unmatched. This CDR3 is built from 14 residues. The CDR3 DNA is TGTGCCAGCAGCTTAGCACAGGGGGGGGGTGAAGCTTTCTTT. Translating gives CASSLAQGGGEAFF.

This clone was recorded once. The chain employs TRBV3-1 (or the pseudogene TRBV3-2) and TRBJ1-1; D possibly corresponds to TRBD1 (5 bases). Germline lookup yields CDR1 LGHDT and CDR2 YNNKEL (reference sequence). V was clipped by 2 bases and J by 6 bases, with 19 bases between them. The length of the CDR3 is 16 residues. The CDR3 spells CASSQSQGRAVAEAFF. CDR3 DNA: TGTGCCAGCAGCCAATCTCAGGGCAGGGCAGTCGCTGAAGCTTTCTTT.

CDR3 in amino acids: CASSIWAGGGRGNQPQHF. As DNA, the CDR3 is TGTGCCAGTAGTATTTGGGCAGGGGGTGGCCGCGGCAATCAGCCCCAGCATTTT. V gene TRBV19 combines with J gene TRBJ1-5, with 7 bases fitting TRBD1. The V gene end was trimmed by 3 bases and the J gene end by 2 bases; junction bases not matched to a gene: 13. Germline CDR1 reads LNHDA; CDR2 reads SQIVND (reference sequence). The CDR3 has 18 residues. Looking up the rest from reference TRBV19 and TRBJ1-5 gives the full variable domain: DGGITQSPKYLFRKEGQNVTLSCEQNLNHDAMYWYRQDPGQGLRLIYYSQIVNDFQKGDIAEGYSVSREKKESFPLTVTSAQKNPTAFYLCASSIWAGGGRGNQPQHFGDGTRLSIL.

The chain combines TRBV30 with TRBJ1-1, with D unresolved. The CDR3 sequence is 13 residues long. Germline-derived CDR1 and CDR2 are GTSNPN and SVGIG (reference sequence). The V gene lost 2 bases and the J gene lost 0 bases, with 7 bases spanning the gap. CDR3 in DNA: TGTGCCTGGAGTAGAGATTTGAACACTGAAGCTTTCTTT. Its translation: CAWSRDLNTEAFF.

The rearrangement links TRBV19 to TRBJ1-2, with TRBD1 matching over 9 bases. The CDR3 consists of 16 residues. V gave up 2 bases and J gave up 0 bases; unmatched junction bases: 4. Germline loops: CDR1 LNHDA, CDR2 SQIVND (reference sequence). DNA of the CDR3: TGTGCCAGTAGTATACCGGGACAGGGCACTAACTATGGCTACACCTTC. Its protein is CASSIPGQGTNYGYTF. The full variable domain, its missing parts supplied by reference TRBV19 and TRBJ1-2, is DGGITQSPKYLFRKEGQNVTLSCEQNLNHDAMYWYRQDPGQGLRLIYYSQIVNDFQKGDIAEGYSVSREKKESFPLTVTSAQKNPTAFYLCASSIPGQGTNYGYTFGSGTRLTVV.

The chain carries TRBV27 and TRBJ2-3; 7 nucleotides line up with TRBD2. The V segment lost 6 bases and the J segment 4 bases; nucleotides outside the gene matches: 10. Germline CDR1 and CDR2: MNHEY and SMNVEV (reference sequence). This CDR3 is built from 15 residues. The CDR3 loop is CASRSGGVGADTQYF. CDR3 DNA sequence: TGTGCCAGCAGAAGTGGGGGGGTTGGCGCAGATACGCAGTATTTT.

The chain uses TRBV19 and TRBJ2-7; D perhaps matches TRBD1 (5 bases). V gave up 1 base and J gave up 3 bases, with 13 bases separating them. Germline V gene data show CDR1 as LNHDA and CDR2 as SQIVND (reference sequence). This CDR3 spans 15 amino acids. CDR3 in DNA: TGTGCCAGTAGTATAGCCCGGCAGGGTGGCTACGAGCAGTACTTC. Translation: CASSIARQGGYEQYF.